The 28 T cell receptor beta chains given below trace back to one sample, sequenced in a study of blood T cell repertoires in COVID-19. The repertoire was sequenced with immunoSEQ multiplex PCR; TCRdb's copy has only in-frame clones and lacks some. The sample lists 80,000 to 100,000 clones, roughly 80% occurring once. The sample consisted of peripheral blood. The source of these receptors is a woman in her sixties or seventies with acute or convalescent COVID-19.

Only a few counts were recorded for this clone. The chain links TRBV19 to TRBJ2-7; 7 bases match TRBD2. The CDR3 totals 12 residues. The V gene's germline CDR1 is LNHDA and CDR2 SQIVND (reference sequence). With V trimmed by 7 bases and J by 6 bases, 6 bases remained unmatched. The CDR3, as DNA: TGTGCCAGTACCTCGGGGGGACCCGAGCAGTACTTC. This encodes CASTSGGPEQYF.

The gene calls are TRBV27 and TRBJ2-7; possible D gene TRBD2, 7 bases. The CDR3 consists of 14 residues. V lost 6 bases to trimming and J lost 4 bases, with 16 bases between them. The germline V gene encodes CDR1 MNHEY and CDR2 SMNVEV (reference sequence). CDR3 coding DNA: TGTGCCAGCAGCCCGGGGGGACAATCATACGAGCAGTACTTC. It is translated as CASSPGGQSYEQYF.

The chain employs TRBV7-8 and TRBJ2-2; no firm D call. CDR3 size: 15 residues. Trimming cost V 8 bases and J 1 base, with 14 bases left between them. Per the germline V gene, CDR1 is SGHVS and CDR2 is FQNEAQ. The CDR3 DNA sequence: TGTGCCAGCTACTCGAGTGGCGGGAACACCGGGGAGCTGTTTTTT. Translation: CASYSSGGNTGELFF.

The V call is TRBV20-1, the J call TRBJ2-7, with 8 bases matching TRBD2. The germline gives CDR1 DFQATT, CDR2 SNEGSKA (reference sequence). Trimming cost V 3 bases and J 5 bases; bases outside gene matches: 6. The CDR3 runs 13 residues. CDR3 DNA: TGCAGTGCTAGTGTAGCGGGGATGGACGAGCAGTACTTC. Protein sequence: CSASVAGMDEQYF.

The chain links TRBV2 to TRBJ1-5; maybe TRBD1 (5 bases). The germline V gene encodes CDR1 SNHLY and CDR2 FYNNEI. The V end was cut by 4 bases, the J end by 3 bases, with 7 bases between. The CDR3 sequence is 13 residues long. CDR3 nucleotide sequence: TGTGCCAGCAGTGCGGACAACAATCAGCCCCAGCATTTT. Its protein product is CASSADNNQPQHF.

The chain joins TRBV27 to TRBJ2-7; no clear D gene. With 2 bases removed from V and 3 bases from J, the gap between germline ends came to 14 bases. Germline values: CDR1 MNHEY, CDR2 SMNVEV (reference sequence). There are 15 residues in the CDR3. The CDR3 region is CASSLGRGASYEQYF. The DNA for the CDR3 is TGTGCCAGCAGTTTAGGTCGCGGAGCCAGCTACGAGCAGTACTTC.

J is TRBJ2-5 and V is TRBV18; the D is unclear. This CDR3 has 14 amino acids. Between the trimmed V and J ends, which lost 3 bases and 4 bases, there was a span of 12 bases. The germline V gene has CDR1 KGHSH and CDR2 LQKENI. The DNA for the CDR3 is TGTGCCAGCTCACCGGGTGTGTCGGGAGAGACCCAGTACTTC. Amino acid sequence: CASSPGVSGETQYF.

CDR3 nucleotides: TGTGCCAGCAGTTTATTAGGACAGGGGGCCTACGAGCAGTACTTC. It is translated as CASSLLGQGAYEQYF. The gene calls are TRBV27 and TRBJ2-7; 10 nucleotides line up with TRBD1. CDR3 length equals 15 residues. CDR1 is MNHEY, CDR2 SMNVEV, per germline (reference sequence). V lost 1 base to trimming and J lost 2 bases; unmatched junction nucleotides: 2.

The chain couples TRBV2 to TRBJ2-7, with 8 positions matching TRBD1. The CDR3 sequence is 14 residues long. CDR1 and CDR2 from the germline V gene are SNHLY and FYNNEI. The V gene end was trimmed by 6 bases and the J gene end by 2 bases; junction bases not matched to a gene: 6. The DNA of the CDR3 is TGTGCCAGCAGCCTGGACAGGGCGACCTACGAGCAGTACTTC. It is translated as CASSLDRATYEQYF.

The V call is TRBV14, the J call TRBJ1-4; D is possibly TRBD1 (5 bases). Trimming removed 3 bases from V and 4 bases from J, with 18 bases in between. The germline CDR1 and CDR2 sequences are SGHDN and FVKESK. The CDR3 covers 17 residues. This CDR3 reads CASSQGPRGLSNEKLFF. The CDR3 DNA follows: TGTGCCAGCAGCCAGGGTCCGCGGGGCTTGAGTAATGAAAAACTGTTTTTT.

J is TRBJ1-6 and V is TRBV3-1 (or the pseudogene TRBV3-2), with 9 bases aligning to TRBD1. V was pared by 3 bases and J by 11 bases, with 8 bases of the junction left unmatched. Germline V gene lookup returns CDR1 LGHDT and CDR2 YNNKEL (reference sequence). This CDR3 contains 15 residues. CDR3 DNA sequence: TGTGCCAGCAGCCAGGGACAACAGGGGGCAACACCCCTCCACTTT. The encoded protein is CASSQGQQGATPLHF.

V gene TRBV5-1 combines with J gene TRBJ2-6; 7 bases align to TRBD1. CDR3 length equals 16 residues. The ends lost 4 bases at V and 4 bases at J; junction bases unmatched: 8. Germline lookup yields CDR1 SGHRS and CDR2 YFSETQ. The CDR3 reads CASSAHRGSGANVLTF. DNA of the CDR3: TGCGCCAGCAGCGCCCACAGGGGATCAGGGGCCAACGTCCTGACTTTC.

This chain joins TRBV23-1 and TRBJ1-4; 11 positions match TRBD1. TRBV23-1 is reported as an ORF; its role is uncertain. The CDR3 is 18 amino acids. J was trimmed by 3 bases and V by 0 bases; bases with no gene match: 6. The CDR3 spells CASSQSPDRGLPNEKLFF. In nucleotides, the CDR3 is TGCGCCAGCAGTCAATCTCCGGACAGGGGGCTCCCTAATGAAAAACTGTTTTTT.

The chain joins TRBV27 to TRBJ2-7; no definite D call. Trimming cost V 3 bases and J 3 bases, with 9 bases left between them. The CDR3 covers 13 residues. Germline values: CDR1 MNHEY, CDR2 SMNVEV (reference sequence). CDR3 sequence reads: CASSFVGGYEQYF. CDR3 nucleotides: TGTGCCAGCAGTTTCGTTGGCGGCTACGAGCAGTACTTC.

This chain uses TRBV21-1 with TRBJ2-7; the D segment call TRBD2 is taken from the table without a DNA check. TRBV21-1 counts as a pseudogene. The CDR3 contains 14 residues. CDR3 region: CASSKGAGRNEQYF. In DNA form, the CDR3 reads TGTGCCAGCAGCAAAGGGGCAGGGAGGAACGAGCAGTACTTC.

The chain has TRBV5-1 and TRBJ2-5, with 9 bases matching TRBD2. Germline lookup yields CDR1 SGHRS and CDR2 YFSETQ. The CDR3 spans 16 residues. V was pared by 4 bases and J by 4 bases, with 11 bases of the junction left unmatched. CDR3 sequence reads: CASSIGTSRRRETQYF. The CDR3 DNA reads as TGCGCCAGCAGCATCGGGACTAGCCGGAGACGAGAGACCCAGTACTTC.

The chain is built from TRBV4-1 and TRBJ1-5, with 8 bases identical to TRBD1. Germline V gene lookup returns CDR1 MGHRA and CDR2 YSYEKL. The length of the CDR3 is 15 residues. Germline trimming cut 1 base from V and 3 bases from J; bases unmatched to any gene: 2. For the CDR3, the DNA is TGCGCCAGCAGCCAAGCGACAGGGGTCAATCAGCCCCAGCATTTT. It translates to CASSQATGVNQPQHF.

This clone was counted a few times. The chain links TRBV7-9 to TRBJ2-2, with TRBD1 matching 8 bases. The CDR3 spans 16 residues. V shed 5 bases, J shed 5 bases, and the junction held 10 bases outside the gene matches. Germline-derived CDR1 and CDR2 are SEHNR and FQNEAQ (reference sequence). CDR3 residues: CASSQTDRGRTGELFF. In nucleotides, the CDR3 is TGTGCCAGCAGCCAGACCGACAGGGGCCGTACCGGGGAGCTGTTTTTT.

This clone has only a few counts. CDR3 nucleotides: TGTGCCAGCAGCCCCAAGGGGGCGGACTTCAATGAAAAACTGTTTTTT. Translating gives CASSPKGADFNEKLFF. V and J are TRBV7-6 and TRBJ1-4; the match to TRBD1 covers 7 bases. This CDR3 comprises 16 residues. The V gene's germline CDR1 is SGHVS and CDR2 FNYEAQ. The J segment lost 5 bases and the V segment lost 5 bases, leaving 11 bases of the junction unmatched.

The rearrangement joins TRBV27 to TRBJ2-7, with D tentatively TRBD1 (5 bases). Between the trimmed V and J ends, which lost 5 bases and 0 bases, there was a span of 14 bases. The CDR3 extends over 15 amino acids. Germline loops: CDR1 MNHEY, CDR2 SMNVEV (reference sequence). In nucleotides, the CDR3 is TGTGCCAGCAGTCAGACAGCAACCTCCTCCTACGAGCAGTACTTC. It translates to CASSQTATSSYEQYF.

This clone was detected once. The chain links TRBV28 to TRBJ2-2; D uncertain. The CDR3 totals 15 residues. The V gene's germline CDR1 is MDHEN and CDR2 SYDVKM. V was pared by 5 bases and J by 0 bases, with 10 bases between. In nucleotides, the CDR3 is TGTGCCAGCAGTCTTCACACCGCGAACACCGGGGAGCTGTTTTTT. Residues: CASSLHTANTGELFF.

The rearrangement joins TRBV5-1 to TRBJ1-2; TRBD1 agrees at 12 bases. The V gene's germline CDR1 is SGHRS and CDR2 YFSETQ. V was pared by 7 bases and J by 7 bases, with 8 bases of the junction left unmatched. This CDR3 has 14 residues. DNA for the CDR3: TGCGCCAGCGGAACCGGGACAGGGGGCCGTGGCTACACCTTC. Translated: CASGTGTGGRGYTF.

V and J are TRBV5-1 and TRBJ2-1; 8 nucleotides agree with TRBD2. Trimming at V came to 4 bases and at J to 8 bases, leaving 5 bases not matched to a gene. Germline V gives CDR1 SGHRS, CDR2 YFSETQ. The CDR3 is 13 amino acids. The chain's CDR3 is CASSLGLVYEQFF. CDR3 coding DNA: TGCGCCAGCAGCCTGGGACTAGTCTATGAGCAGTTCTTC.

This sequence joins TRBV18 and TRBJ1-6; unclear D gene. This CDR3 contains 13 residues. Germline V CDR1 and CDR2: KGHSH, LQKENI. V gave up 3 bases and J gave up 10 bases, with 10 bases separating them. CDR3 coding DNA: TGTGCCAGCTCACCCCCGATCGGGTCACCCCTCCACTTT. Translating it yields CASSPPIGSPLHF. Drawing the rest from reference TRBV18 and TRBJ1-6, the complete variable domain is NAGVMQNPRHLVRRRGQEARLRCSPMKGHSHVYWYRQLPEEGLKFMVYLQKENIIDESGMPKERFSAEFPKEGPSILRIQQVVRGDSAAYFCASSPPIGSPLHFGNGTRLTVT.

The rearrangement links TRBV5-8 to TRBJ2-5; TRBD1 matches 8 bases. Germline CDR1 is SGHTS and CDR2 is YDEGEE. CDR3 length equals 14 residues. Trimming at V came to 3 bases and at J to 4 bases, leaving 5 bases not matched to a gene. Written as DNA, the CDR3 is TGTGCCAGCAGCTCGTACAGGGGGGCAGAGACCCAGTACTTC. Amino acids: CASSSYRGAETQYF. Using reference TRBV5-8 and TRBJ2-5 for the parts outside the CDR3, the full variable domain is EAGVTQSPTHLIKTRGQQATLRCSPISGHTSVYWYQQALGLGLQFLLWYDEGEERNRGNFPPRFSGRQFPNYSSELNVNALELEDSALYLCASSSYRGAETQYFGPGTRLLVL.

There are a few counts of this clone. The V and J genes are TRBV19 and TRBJ2-7; the match to TRBD1 covers 7 bases. This CDR3 has 14 residues. Looked up from germline, CDR1 is LNHDA and CDR2 is SQIVND (reference sequence). Trimming cost V 7 bases and J 6 bases; bases outside gene matches: 12. CDR3 loop: CASNPRQGIPEQYF. The CDR3, as DNA: TGTGCCAGTAACCCAAGACAGGGAATTCCCGAGCAGTACTTC.

This clone is a singleton in its sample. Written as DNA, the CDR3 is TGTGCCAGCAGCCAAAATCAGGACTCTGGAAACACCATATATTTT. Encoded protein: CASSQNQDSGNTIYF. This rearrangement joins TRBV6-5 to TRBJ1-3; the D is unclear. Trimming removed 6 bases from V and 0 bases from J, with 12 bases in between. The CDR3 covers 15 residues. Germline loops: CDR1 MNHEY, CDR2 SVGAGI.

In its sample, this clone was seen once. V usage is TRBV18 and J usage is TRBJ2-7, with 7 bases lining up with TRBD1. The CDR3 runs to 14 residues. Germline V lookup: CDR1 KGHSH, CDR2 LQKENI. J lost 2 bases, V lost 6 bases, and 7 bases had no gene match. The CDR3 nucleotides are TGTGCCAGCTCTCTTAGTGGACAGGCCTACGAGCAGTACTTC. It translates to CASSLSGQAYEQYF.